Reported below is one T cell receptor (beta chain). This sample was taken from a study of blood T cell repertoires in COVID-19. Overall study context: Researchers got acute and convalescent COVID-19 samples from the United States, Italy and Spain. T cells, B-cell-depleted T cells, or PBMCs supplied cDNA or gDNA.

Authors' data handling: The authors estimated nucleated cell counts from reference gene primer amplification. Only in-frame clones appear in the TCRdb table, and some are missing; sequencing was by immunoSEQ multiplex PCR. V and J calls and clone size are those listed in that table; D and trimming were worked out from the DNA. Among around 67,000 clones listed, 70% to 90% were seen once. The sequenced material came from peripheral blood. This sequence was found in a man between 65 and 85 years old with acute or convalescent COVID-19.

The CDR3 region has the DNA TGTGCCAGCTCACCTCGGGACAGGGGGCAAAAAGGCTACACCTTC. This translates into CASSPRDRGQKGYTF. The J gene is TRBJ1-2, the V gene TRBV18, with 12 positions matching TRBD1. Germline CDR1 reads KGHSH; CDR2 reads LQKENI. J gave up 8 bases and V 3 bases, and 7 bases lay outside the gene matches. CDR3 size: 15 residues.